This TCR beta chain was captured by sequencing in a study of blood T cell repertoires in COVID-19. V was trimmed by 1 base and J by 10 bases, leaving 10 bases between them. The CDR3 runs to 12 residues. In the original analysis: For nucleated cells, counts were estimated from reference gene primer amplification. Measured with immunoSEQ multiplex PCR; TCRdb has only the in-frame clones, and not every one. V, J and clone size were drawn from that table, and D and trimming were deduced from the DNA. In the table there are approximately 91,000 clones, approximately 80% of which are singletons. The TCR was taken from a man between 65 and 85 years old with acute or convalescent COVID-19. This rearrangement joins TRBV12-3 or TRBV12-4 to TRBJ1-1; maybe TRBD1 (6 bases). The sample taken for sequencing was peripheral blood. Here the CDR3 DNA reads TGTGCCAGCAGTTTAGGGACAGTTGCAGCTTTCTTT. Residues: CASSLGTVAAFF.